One TCR beta chain is described in this entry. The CDR3 length is 15 residues. After removal of 3 bases from V and 2 bases from J, the junction contained 7 bases not matched to a gene. Per the germline V gene, CDR1 is SEHNR and CDR2 is FQNEAQ (reference sequence). This sample is drawn from a study of T cells in Graves' hyperthyroidism and ophthalmopathy. Study-level information: Peripheral blood was taken when the disease was first diagnosed, before any treatment began.

There were TCR beta CDR3 regions amplified from RNA transcripts. TCR CDR3 regions were first amplified by RT-PCR with HTBI primers. TCRdb re-called the multiplex PCR reads through MiXCR, storing one row per CDR3 protein. The table includes around 720,000 distinct CDR3 sequences, over 35% detected once. Patients were aged 18 to 65, had disease duration under 2 months, and had newly diagnosed hyperthyroidism. The source of the PBMCs was around 9 ml of fresh peripheral blood. The chain employs TRBV7-9 and TRBJ2-7, with 7 bases aligning to TRBD1. Material: blood. The clonotype was recovered from a woman aged 40-49 years with Graves' hyperthyroidism. CDR3 region: CASSFPRGTAYEQYF. DNA for the CDR3: TGTGCCAGCAGCTTCCCCAGGGGGACAGCCTACGAGCAGTACTTC.